The T cell receptor beta chain under discussion was sequenced for a study of T cell changes during pregnancy in multiple sclerosis. Measured with immunoSEQ multiplex PCR; TCRdb has only the in-frame clones, and not every one. The table shows about 56,000 clones, with about 88% occurring only once. Trimming removed 2 bases at V and 1 base at J, with 9 bases between. The CDR3 length is 14 residues. Germline V gene data show CDR1 as SGDLS and CDR2 as YYNGEE. This sequence originates from a female donor with multiple sclerosis, enrolled in a pregnancy study. The sample consisted of peripheral blood, taken after pregnancy. This chain connects TRBV9 to TRBJ2-5; D call uncertain. CDR3: CASSVGIAQETQYF. CDR3 in DNA: TGTGCCAGCAGCGTGGGTATAGCCCAAGAGACCCAGTACTTC.